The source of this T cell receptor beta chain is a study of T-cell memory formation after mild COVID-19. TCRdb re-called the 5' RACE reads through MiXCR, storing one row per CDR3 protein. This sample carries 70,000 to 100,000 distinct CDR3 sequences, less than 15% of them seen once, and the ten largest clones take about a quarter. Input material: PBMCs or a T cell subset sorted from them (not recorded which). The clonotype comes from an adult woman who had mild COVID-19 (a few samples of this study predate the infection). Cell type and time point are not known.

CDR3 DNA: TGCGCCAGCAGATTACAGGGGGCTGCCTACAATGAGCAGTTCTTC. It translates to CASRLQGAAYNEQFF. V gene TRBV4-1 combines with J gene TRBJ2-1, with 9 bases fitting TRBD1. The trim removed 6 bases at V and 2 bases at J, leaving 5 bases unmatched. Germline CDR1 and CDR2: MGHRA and YSYEKL. CDR3 length equals 15 residues.